This T cell receptor beta chain was documented in a study of T-cell memory formation after mild COVID-19. Background on the study: There were largely donor-specific TCR clusters. The study, taken as a whole, reports: Among clones contracting day 15 to 85, CD4/CD8 was balanced, whereas later expanders leaned CD4+.

CDR1 is SGHRS, CDR2 YFSETQ, per germline. J lost 10 bases, V lost 4 bases, and 9 bases had no gene match. The length of the CDR3 is 14 residues. This clonotype was counted a few times. Its antigen is not identified. Constant-segment primers served in 5'RACE that generated TCR alpha and TCR beta cDNA libraries bearing sample barcodes and UMIs. One entry per CDR3 protein, called by TCRdb with MiXCR from the 5' RACE reads. This table has more than 350,000 distinct CDR3 sequences, 15% to 20% appearing once. This chain uses TRBV5-1 with TRBJ2-1; 9 nucleotides align to TRBD1. The sample comprised PBMCs or a T cell subset sorted from them (not recorded which). The source is a man in his late teens or twenties who had mild COVID-19 (a few samples of this study predate the infection). Cell type and time point are not known. The CDR3: CASSGRDRVYEQFF. CDR3 coding DNA: TGCGCCAGCAGCGGCCGGGACAGGGTATACGAGCAGTTCTTC.